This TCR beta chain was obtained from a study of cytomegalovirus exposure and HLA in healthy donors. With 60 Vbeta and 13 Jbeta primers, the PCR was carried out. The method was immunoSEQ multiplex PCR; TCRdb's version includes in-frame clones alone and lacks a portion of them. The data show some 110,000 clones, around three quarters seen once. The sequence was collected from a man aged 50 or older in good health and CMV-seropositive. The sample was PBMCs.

In DNA, the CDR3 is TGCGCCAGCAGCCAAGGAACAGGTCAGGGGCGGACTGAAGCTTTCTTT. It specifies CASSQGTGQGRTEAFF. This chain links TRBV4-1 with TRBJ1-1; D may be TRBD1 (6 bases). The CDR3 loop spans 16 amino acids. The germline V and J ends were trimmed by 1 base and 5 bases, with 17 bases remaining between them. CDR1 is MGHRA, CDR2 YSYEKL, per germline.